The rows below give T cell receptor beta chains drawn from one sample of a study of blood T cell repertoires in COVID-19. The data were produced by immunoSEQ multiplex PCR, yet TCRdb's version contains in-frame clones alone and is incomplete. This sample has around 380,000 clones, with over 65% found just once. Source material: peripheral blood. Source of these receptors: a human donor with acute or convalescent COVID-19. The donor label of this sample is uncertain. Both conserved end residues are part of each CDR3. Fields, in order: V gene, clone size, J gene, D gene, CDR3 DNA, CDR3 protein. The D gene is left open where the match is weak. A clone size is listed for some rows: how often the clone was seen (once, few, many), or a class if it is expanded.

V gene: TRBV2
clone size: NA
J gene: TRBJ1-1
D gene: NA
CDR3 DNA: TGTGCCAGCAACCTGGCTCTTCCGAACACTGAAGCTTTCTTT
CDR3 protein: CASNLALPNTEAFF

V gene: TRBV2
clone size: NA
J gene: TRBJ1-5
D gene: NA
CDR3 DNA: TGTGCCAGCAGGAGGGAAGATTATCAGCCCCAGCATTTT
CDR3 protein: CASRREDYQPQHF

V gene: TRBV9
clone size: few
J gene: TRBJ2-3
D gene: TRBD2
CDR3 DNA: TGTGCCAGCAGCGTACTAGCGGGGGGGCCATCAGATACGCAGTATTTT
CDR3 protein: CASSVLAGGPSDTQYF

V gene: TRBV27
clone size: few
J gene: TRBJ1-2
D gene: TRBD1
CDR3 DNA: TGTGCCAGCAGTGCCGGGACAGGGGAATATGGCTACACCTTC
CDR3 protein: CASSAGTGEYGYTF

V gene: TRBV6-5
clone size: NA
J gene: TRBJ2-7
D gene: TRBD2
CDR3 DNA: TGTGCCAGCAAGCTAACTAGCGGGGGGCGCCACGAGCAGTACTTC
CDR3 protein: CASKLTSGGRHEQYF

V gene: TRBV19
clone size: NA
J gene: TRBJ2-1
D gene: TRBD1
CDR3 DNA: TGTGCCAGTAGTAGCAGACAGGGTGGGACCTACAATGAGCAGTTCTTC
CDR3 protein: CASSSRQGGTYNEQFF

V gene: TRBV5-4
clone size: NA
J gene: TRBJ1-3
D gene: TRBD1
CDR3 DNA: TGTGCCAGCAGCATCGGACAGGGGCGAGACACCATATATTTT
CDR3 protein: CASSIGQGRDTIYF

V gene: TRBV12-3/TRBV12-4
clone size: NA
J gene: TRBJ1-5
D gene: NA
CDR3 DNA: TGTGCCAGCAGATCTACGATTGGTCAGCCCCAGCATTTT
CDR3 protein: CASRSTIGQPQHF

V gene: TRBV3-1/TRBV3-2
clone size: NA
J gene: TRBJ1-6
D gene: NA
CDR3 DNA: TGTGCCAGCAGCCATAACTCAAATTCACCCCTCCACTTT
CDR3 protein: CASSHNSNSPLHF

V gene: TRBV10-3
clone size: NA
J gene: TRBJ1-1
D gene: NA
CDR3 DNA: TGTGCCATCAGTATAAAACGGGAGAACACTGAAGCTTTCTTT
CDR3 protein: CAISIKRENTEAFF

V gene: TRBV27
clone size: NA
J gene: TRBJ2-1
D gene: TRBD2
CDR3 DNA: TGTGCCAGCAGTTTAGGGGCTAGCGGGAGATACAATGAGCAGTTCTTC
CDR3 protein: CASSLGASGRYNEQFF

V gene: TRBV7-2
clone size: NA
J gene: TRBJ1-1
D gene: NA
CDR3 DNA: TGTGCCAGCAGCTCGTTAGGGGTAGGGACTGAAGCTTTCTTT
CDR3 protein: CASSSLGVGTEAFF

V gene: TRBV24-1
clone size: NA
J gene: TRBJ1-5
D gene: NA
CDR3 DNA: TGTGCCACCAGTGGGGGGGACGGCTGGAATCAGCCCCAGCATTTT
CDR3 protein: CATSGGDGWNQPQHF

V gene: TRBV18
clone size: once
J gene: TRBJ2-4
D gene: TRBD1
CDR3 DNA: TGTGCCAGCTCTCCCGGGACAGGGGGCTATCAAAACATTCAGTACTTC
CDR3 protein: CASSPGTGGYQNIQYF

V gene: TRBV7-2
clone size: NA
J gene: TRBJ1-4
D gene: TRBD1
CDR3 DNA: TGTGCCAGCAGAAAAGGACAGGGTGGTAATGAAAAACTGTTTTTT
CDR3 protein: CASRKGQGGNEKLFF

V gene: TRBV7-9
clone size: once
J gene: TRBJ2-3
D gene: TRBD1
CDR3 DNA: TGTGCCAGCAGCCCCCCGGGACAGAGGGGTCTTACGCAGTATTTT
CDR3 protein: CASSPPGQRGLTQYF

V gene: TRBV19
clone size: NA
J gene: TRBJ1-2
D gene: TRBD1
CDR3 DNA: TGTGCCAGTTCCACGCAAACAGGGGTTTATGGCTACACCTTC
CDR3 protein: CASSTQTGVYGYTF

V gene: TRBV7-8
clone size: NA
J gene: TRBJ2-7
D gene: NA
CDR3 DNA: TGTGCCAGCAGCCACAGGGCCACCTACGAGCAGTACTTC
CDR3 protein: CASSHRATYEQYF

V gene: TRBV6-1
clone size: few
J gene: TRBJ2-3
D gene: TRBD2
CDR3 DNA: TGTGCCAGCAGGGAAGAAGCGGGAGGGCGCACAGATACGCAGTATTTT
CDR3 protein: CASREEAGGRTDTQYF

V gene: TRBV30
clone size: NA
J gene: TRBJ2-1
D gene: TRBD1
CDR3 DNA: TGTGCCTGGAGGGGACAGGGGGTTGGCAATGAGCAGTTCTTC
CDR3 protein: CAWRGQGVGNEQFF

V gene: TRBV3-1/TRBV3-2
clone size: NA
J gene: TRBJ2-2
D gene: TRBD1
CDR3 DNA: TGTGCCAGCAGCCGCACAGGGGCCGGGGAGCTGTTTTTT
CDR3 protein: CASSRTGAGELFF

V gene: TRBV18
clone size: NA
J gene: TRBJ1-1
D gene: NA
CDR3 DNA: TGTGCCAGCTCACCTACGGACAGAGCAAACACTGAAGCTTTCTTT
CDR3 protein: CASSPTDRANTEAFF

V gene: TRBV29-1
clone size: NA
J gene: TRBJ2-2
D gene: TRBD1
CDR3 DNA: TGCAGCGTTCGGACAGGGTCCGCGAACACCGGGGAGCTGTTTTTT
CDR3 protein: CSVRTGSANTGELFF

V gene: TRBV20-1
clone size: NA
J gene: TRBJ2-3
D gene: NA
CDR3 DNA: TGCAGTGCTAGAGAGACTAGTACGCAGTATTTT
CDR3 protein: CSARETSTQYF

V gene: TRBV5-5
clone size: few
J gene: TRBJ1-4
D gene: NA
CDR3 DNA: TGTGCCAGCAGCTTCAGGGGTTTCTCTGAAAAACTGTTTTTT
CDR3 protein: CASSFRGFSEKLFF

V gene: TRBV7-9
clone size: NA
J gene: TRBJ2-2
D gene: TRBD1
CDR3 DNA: TGTGCCAGCAGCTTACAGGGGGCCGGGGAGCTGTTTTTT
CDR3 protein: CASSLQGAGELFF

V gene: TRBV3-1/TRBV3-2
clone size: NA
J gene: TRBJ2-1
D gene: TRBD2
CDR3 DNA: TGTGCCAGCAGCCAAGTGGCCGGGACTAGCGGCTACAATGAGCAGTTCTTC
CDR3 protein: CASSQVAGTSGYNEQFF

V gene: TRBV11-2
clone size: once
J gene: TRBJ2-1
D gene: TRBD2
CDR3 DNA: TGTGCCAGCAGCTGGGGGAGCGGGAGGGATAACTACAATGAGCAGTTCTTC
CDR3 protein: CASSWGSGRDNYNEQFF

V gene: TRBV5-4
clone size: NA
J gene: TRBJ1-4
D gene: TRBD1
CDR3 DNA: TGTGCCAGCAGCCCCTCGGGACAGATTAATGAAAAACTGTTTTTT
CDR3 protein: CASSPSGQINEKLFF

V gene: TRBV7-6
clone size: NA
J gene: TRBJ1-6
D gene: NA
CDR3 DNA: TGTGCCAGCAGCTTAGTCAGAATAAATTCACCCCTCCACTTT
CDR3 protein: CASSLVRINSPLHF

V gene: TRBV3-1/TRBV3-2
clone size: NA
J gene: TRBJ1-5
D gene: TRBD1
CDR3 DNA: TGTGCCAGCAGCCAAGGGACAGGTGGGCATCAGCCCCAGCATTTT
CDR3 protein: CASSQGTGGHQPQHF

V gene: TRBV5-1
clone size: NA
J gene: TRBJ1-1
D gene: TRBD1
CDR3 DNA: TGCGCCAGCAGCTCCGAAGGACAGGGGGCGGCTTTCTTT
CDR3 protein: CASSSEGQGAAFF

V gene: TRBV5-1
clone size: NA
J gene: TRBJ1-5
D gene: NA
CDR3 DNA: TGCGCCAGCAGCTGGTTGCCCGAGCAGCCCCAGCATTTT
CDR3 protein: CASSWLPEQPQHF

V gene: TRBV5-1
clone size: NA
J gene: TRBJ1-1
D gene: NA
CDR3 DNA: TGCGCCAGCAGCATGAGGGCGATGAACACTGAAGCTTTCTTT
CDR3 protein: CASSMRAMNTEAFF

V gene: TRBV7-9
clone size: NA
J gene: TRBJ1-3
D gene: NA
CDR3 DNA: TGTGCCAGCAGCTTAGTTGACACAACTGGAAACACCATATATTTT
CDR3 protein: CASSLVDTTGNTIYF

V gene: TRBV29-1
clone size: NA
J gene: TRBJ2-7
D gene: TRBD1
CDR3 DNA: TGCAGCGTCGAACAGGGGGTGGAACTCGAGCAGTACTTC
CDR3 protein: CSVEQGVELEQYF

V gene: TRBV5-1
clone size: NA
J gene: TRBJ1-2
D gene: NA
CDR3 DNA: TGCGCCAGCAGCAACAAAATCCCGTATGGCTACACCTTC
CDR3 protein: CASSNKIPYGYTF

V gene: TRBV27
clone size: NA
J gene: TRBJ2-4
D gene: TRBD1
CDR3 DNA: TGTGCCAGCAGTGGGACAGGGGACCCCCGAGACATTCAGTACTTC
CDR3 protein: CASSGTGDPRDIQYF

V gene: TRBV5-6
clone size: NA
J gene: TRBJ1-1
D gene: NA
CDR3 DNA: TGTGCCAGCAATCGAGAAAGACTCATGAACACTGAAGCTTTCTTT
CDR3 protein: CASNRERLMNTEAFF

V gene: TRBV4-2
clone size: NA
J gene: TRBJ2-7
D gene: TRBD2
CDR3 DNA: TGTGCCAGCAGCCAAGTAGCGGGAGCTACCTCTGAGCAGTACTTC
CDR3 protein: CASSQVAGATSEQYF

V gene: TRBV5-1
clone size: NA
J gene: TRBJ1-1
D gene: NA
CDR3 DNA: TGCGCCAGCAGCCGCCCCGACAGCAACACTGAAGCTTTCTTT
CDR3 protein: CASSRPDSNTEAFF

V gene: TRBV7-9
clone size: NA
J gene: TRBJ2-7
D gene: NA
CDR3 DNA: TGTGCCAGCCCCCCAGGCAACGAGCAGTACTTC
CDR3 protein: CASPPGNEQYF

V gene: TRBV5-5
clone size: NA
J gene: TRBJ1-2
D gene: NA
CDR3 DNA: TGTGCCAGCAGCCTACCGCAGGGGTCGATAGGCTACACCTTC
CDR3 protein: CASSLPQGSIGYTF

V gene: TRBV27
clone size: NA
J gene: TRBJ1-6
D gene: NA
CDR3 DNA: TGTGCCAGCAGTACCGGACAGTCGGTCTATAATTCACCCCTCCACTTT
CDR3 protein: CASSTGQSVYNSPLHF

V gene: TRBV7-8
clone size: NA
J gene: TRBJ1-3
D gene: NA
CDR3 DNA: TGTGCCAGCAGCTTAGTAGGGGGTGGAAACACCATATATTTT
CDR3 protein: CASSLVGGGNTIYF

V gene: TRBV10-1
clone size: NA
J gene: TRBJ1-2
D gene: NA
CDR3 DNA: TGCGCCAGCAGTTTTACAGGGTCCCGCGGCTACACCTTC
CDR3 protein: CASSFTGSRGYTF

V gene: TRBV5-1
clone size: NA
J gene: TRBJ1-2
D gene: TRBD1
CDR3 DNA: TGCGCCAGCAGCCTTACGGGACAGGGAATTGGCTACACCTTC
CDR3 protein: CASSLTGQGIGYTF

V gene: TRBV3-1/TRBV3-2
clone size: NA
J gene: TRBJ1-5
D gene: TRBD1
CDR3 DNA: TGTGCCAGCAGCCCGGACAGGTACCATCAGCCCCAGCATTTT
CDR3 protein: CASSPDRYHQPQHF

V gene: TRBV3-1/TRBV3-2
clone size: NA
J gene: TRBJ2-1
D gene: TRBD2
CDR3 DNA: TGTGCCAGCAGCCAGACCGGGACTAGCGGGAGAGATGAGCAGTTCTTC
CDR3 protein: CASSQTGTSGRDEQFF

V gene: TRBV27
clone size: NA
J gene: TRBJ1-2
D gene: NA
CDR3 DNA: TGTGCCAGCAGGGCCGGGACTGCGGGACTCGTCGGCTACACCTTC
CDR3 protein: CASRAGTAGLVGYTF

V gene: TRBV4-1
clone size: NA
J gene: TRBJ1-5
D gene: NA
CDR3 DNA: TGCGCCAGCAGCCATCCGGGGAATCAGCCCCAGCATTTT
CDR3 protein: CASSHPGNQPQHF

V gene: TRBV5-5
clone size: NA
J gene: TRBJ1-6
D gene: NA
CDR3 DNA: TGTGCCAGCAGTAGGCAAGAGGCAGGGAATTCACCCCTCCACTTT
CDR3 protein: CASSRQEAGNSPLHF

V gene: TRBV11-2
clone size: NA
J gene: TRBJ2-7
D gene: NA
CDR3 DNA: TGTGCCAGCGGCCCAACTCGGGGAATCTACGAGCAGTACTTC
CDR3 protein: CASGPTRGIYEQYF

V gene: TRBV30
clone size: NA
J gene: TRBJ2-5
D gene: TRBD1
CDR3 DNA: TGTGCCTGGACGACAGGGGGCGAGACCCAGTACTTC
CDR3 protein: CAWTTGGETQYF

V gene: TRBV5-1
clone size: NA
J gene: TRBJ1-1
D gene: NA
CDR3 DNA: TGCGCCAGCAGCTTGGCCGGGTTAAAGAACACTGAAGCTTTCTTT
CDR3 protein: CASSLAGLKNTEAFF